This T cell receptor beta chain was profiled in a study of cytomegalovirus exposure and HLA in healthy donors. Study observations and caveats: The classifier reportedly diagnosed cytomegalovirus status with high specificity and sensitivity. Many donors shared some public TCRs, even though most TCR sequences were rare.

The donors were in the roughly 120-subject validation cohort, distinct from the approximately 670-subject first cohort. About this clone itself: No antigen is known for it.

Only in-frame clones appear in the TCRdb table, and some are missing; sequencing was by immunoSEQ multiplex PCR. The repertoire holds about 110,000 clones, with approximately 86% as singletons. Per germline, CDR1 SGHTA and CDR2 FQGTGA. The CDR3 is 12 amino acids. The V and J ends lost 5 bases and 4 bases, in that order; junction bases with no gene match: 0. Specimen: PBMCs. V gene TRBV7-3 combines with J gene TRBJ1-1; 8 positions match TRBD1. The sequence was collected from a woman between 18 and 29 years old in good health and CMV-seronegative. The CDR3 sequence is CASSTGGTEAFF. The CDR3 nucleotides are TGTGCCAGCAGCACAGGGGGCACTGAAGCTTTCTTT.